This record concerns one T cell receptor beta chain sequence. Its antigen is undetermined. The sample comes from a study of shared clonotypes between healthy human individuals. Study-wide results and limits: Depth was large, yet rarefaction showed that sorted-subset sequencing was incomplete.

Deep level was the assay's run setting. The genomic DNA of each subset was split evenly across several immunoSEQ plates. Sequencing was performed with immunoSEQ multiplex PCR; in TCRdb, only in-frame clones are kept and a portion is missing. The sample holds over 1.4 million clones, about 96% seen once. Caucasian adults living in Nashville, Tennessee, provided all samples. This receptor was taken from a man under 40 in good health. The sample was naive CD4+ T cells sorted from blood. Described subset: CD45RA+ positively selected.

The CDR3 region is CASSLHAKTSLEQYF. CDR3 coding DNA: TGTGCCAGCAGCCTCCATGCCAAGACTAGCCTCGAGCAGTACTTC. The rearrangement joins TRBV9 to TRBJ2-7; 7 nucleotides line up with TRBD2. The CDR3 totals 15 residues. V lost 4 bases, J lost 6 bases, and 13 bases stayed unmatched. Germline V lookup: CDR1 SGDLS, CDR2 YYNGEE.